These T cell receptor beta chains were read from a single sample in a study of CD8+ T cells in alopecia areata. Some clones are missing from TCRdb's copy, which holds only in-frame ones; the method was immunoSEQ multiplex PCR. Counted here are a few hundred thousand clones, more than 30% occurring once; the ten biggest clones make up 0.48%. The sample was CD4+ T cells sorted from blood, taken at approximately week 30, from a patient treated with tofacitinib. All receptors derive from a human donor with alopecia areata. Both conserved end residues are part of each CDR3. The D gene is left open where the match is weak. Some rows have no size entry. The others give once, few or many, or a class for an expanded clone.

clone size	D gene	V gene	J gene	CDR3 DNA	CDR3 protein
-	-	TRBV5-1	TRBJ2-1	TGCGCCAGCAGTTTTAGCTACAATGAGCAGTTCTTC	CASSFSYNEQFF
-	TRBD1	TRBV30	TRBJ1-1	TGTGCCTGGAGAGTACAGGGGGCGCGGACTGAAGCTTTCTTT	CAWRVQGARTEAFF
few	-	TRBV5-1	TRBJ2-3	TGCGCCAGCAGCTTGGCCAGCACAGATACGCAGTATTTT	CASSLASTDTQYF
-	-	TRBV7-2	TRBJ2-1	TGTGCCAGCAGCTTAGGAGCGGAGGGGTTCTTC	CASSLGAEGFF
few	-	TRBV4-1	TRBJ1-1	TGCGCCAGCAGCCAAATCAATTTAGTCGCTTACACTGAAGCTTTCTTT	CASSQINLVAYTEAFF
many	-	TRBV18	TRBJ1-2	TGTGCCAGCTCACCTGGGGGCTGGGATGGCTACACCTTC	CASSPGGWDGYTF
-	-	TRBV9	TRBJ2-5	TGTGCCAGCAGCCCCCCCGGGACCCTAGAGACCCAGTACTTC	CASSPPGTLETQYF
-	-	TRBV7-9	TRBJ2-3	TGTGCCAGCAGCTTCAGTGGACTTAGCACAGATACGCAGTATTTT	CASSFSGLSTDTQYF
-	-	TRBV18	TRBJ2-7	TGTGCCAGCTCACCCATATCCGTTGTGAGACAGAACTACGAGCAGTACTTC	CASSPISVVRQNYEQYF
-	TRBD2	TRBV6-5	TRBJ2-7	TGTGCCAGCAGTCTCGGGGGGGGTATCTCCTACGAGCAGTACTTC	CASSLGGGISYEQYF
-	-	TRBV11-2	TRBJ2-5	TGTGCCAGCAGCTTTTTCCGACTAACGGGAGCAAGTCAAGAGACCCAGTACTTC	CASSFFRLTGASQETQYF
-	TRBD2	TRBV30	TRBJ2-3	TGTGCCTCCACTAGCGGGGGAATAGATACGCAGTATTTT	CASTSGGIDTQYF
few	TRBD2	TRBV28	TRBJ2-3	TGTGCCAGCAGTTTCTGGCGGGAGACAGATACGCAGTATTTT	CASSFWRETDTQYF
-	-	TRBV5-1	TRBJ2-2	TGCGCCAGCAGCTTGGACATAGCGAACACCGGGGAGCTGTTTTTT	CASSLDIANTGELFF
few	TRBD1	TRBV30	TRBJ1-4	TGTGCCTGGACCCAACAGGGGTTAAGTGAAAAACTGTTTTTT	CAWTQQGLSEKLFF
few	-	TRBV27	TRBJ2-1	TGTGCCAGCAGTTCAATCATGATCTCCTACAATGAGCAGTTCTTC	CASSSIMISYNEQFF
-	TRBD1	TRBV10-3	TRBJ1-6	TGTGCCATCAGTTCTACAGGGGTGAATTCACCCCTCCACTTT	CAISSTGVNSPLHF
few	-	TRBV7-6	TRBJ2-1	TGTGCCAGCAGCTTAGCGGTGGCAGCCTACAATGAGCAGTTCTTC	CASSLAVAAYNEQFF
-	TRBD2	TRBV5-1	TRBJ2-1	TGCGCCAGCAGCTCCGGTGGTAGCGGGGTCTACAATGAGCAGTTCTTC	CASSSGGSGVYNEQFF
few	TRBD1	TRBV5-1	TRBJ2-3	TGCGCCAGCAGCCCCGGACAGGAGCTCATTAGCACAGATACGCAGTATTTT	CASSPGQELISTDTQYF
-	-	TRBV7-9	TRBJ2-1	TGTGCCAGCAGCCCCCCCAACTACAATGAGCAGTTCTTC	CASSPPNYNEQFF
-	-	TRBV5-1	TRBJ1-1	TGCGCCAGCAGCTTGGCGCGGCAGGCGGGGGACACTGAAGCTTTCTTT	CASSLARQAGDTEAFF
-	TRBD1	TRBV6-5	TRBJ1-2	TGTGCCAGCAGTTACAAGGGGGCAGGGGGCTACACCTTC	CASSYKGAGGYTF
-	TRBD1	TRBV19	TRBJ1-1	TGTGCCAGTAGTAATTTGGAGACAGGGGGAACTGAAGCTTTCTTT	CASSNLETGGTEAFF
-	TRBD1	TRBV5-1	TRBJ2-2	TGCGCCAGCAGCCCCCGGACAGGGAACACCGGGGAGCTGTTTTTT	CASSPRTGNTGELFF
few	TRBD1	TRBV6-5	TRBJ1-2	TGTGCCAGCAGTTCCGGGACAGATCTCTCTGGCTACACCTTC	CASSSGTDLSGYTF
once	-	TRBV12-5	TRBJ2-3	TGTGCTAGTGGTTTGGCGCCAGGGGTGAGGAGCACAGATACGCAGTATTTT	CASGLAPGVRSTDTQYF
-	-	TRBV29-1	TRBJ1-1	TGCAGCGTTGAACGGGGGGGAACTGAAGCTTTCTTT	CSVERGGTEAFF
-	-	TRBV7-2	TRBJ1-2	TGTGCCAGCAGCCTCGCGGGCCTTAACTATGGCTACACCTTC	CASSLAGLNYGYTF
few	TRBD1	TRBV29-1	TRBJ1-1	TGCAGCGTCGGACAGGTCTTGAGCACTGAAGCTTTCTTT	CSVGQVLSTEAFF
-	TRBD1	TRBV5-4	TRBJ2-7	TGTGCCAGCAGCCGAGGGGGCCGGAACGAGCAGTACTTC	CASSRGGRNEQYF
-	-	TRBV10-2	TRBJ2-5	TGCGCCAGCAGTGATGGGACTCACCGCCACCAGTACTTC	CASSDGTHRHQYF
-	-	TRBV5-1	TRBJ1-2	TGCGCCAGCAGTTCCGACAGGACTGTCTATGGCTACACCTTC	CASSSDRTVYGYTF
-	-	TRBV2	TRBJ2-3	TGTGCCAGCAGGGTCTCCCGCGCAGATACGCAGTATTTT	CASRVSRADTQYF
-	-	TRBV2	TRBJ1-5	TGTGCCAGCAGTGAAGAAAGCAATCAGCCCCAGCATTTT	CASSEESNQPQHF
-	-	TRBV9	TRBJ2-3	TGTGCCAGCAGCGTGACTCGCCTTAGCACAGATACGCAGTATTTT	CASSVTRLSTDTQYF
-	TRBD2	TRBV4-2	TRBJ2-6	TGTGCCAGCAGCCAAGAGGGGGGGTTCAGGGCCAACGTCCTGACTTTC	CASSQEGGFRANVLTF
-	-	TRBV5-4	TRBJ1-1	TGTGCCAGCAGCTTGGCCGGGGGAGGGAGGAACACTGAAGCTTTCTTT	CASSLAGGGRNTEAFF
few	-	TRBV6-5	TRBJ2-7	TGTGCCAGCAGTGCTTACGTCTCCTACGAGCAGTACTTC	CASSAYVSYEQYF
many	-	TRBV19	TRBJ2-7	TGTGCCAGTAGTATATACGGCGAGCAGTACTTC	CASSIYGEQYF
-	-	TRBV5-6	TRBJ2-2	TGTGCCAGCAGCCGAGTCCGGGGGACGATCGGGGAGCTGTTTTTT	CASSRVRGTIGELFF
-	-	TRBV5-4	TRBJ2-7	TGTGCCAGCAGCCCCGGTGGACACATGAGCTCCTACGAGCAGTACTTC	CASSPGGHMSSYEQYF
-	-	TRBV6-5	TRBJ1-6	TGTGCCAGCAGTTACTCCACCTATAATTCACCCCTCCACTTT	CASSYSTYNSPLHF
-	-	TRBV7-2	TRBJ2-7	TGTGCCAGCAGCTTAGAATGGGGGCAAAACGAGCAGTACTTC	CASSLEWGQNEQYF
few	-	TRBV7-8	TRBJ1-2	TGTGCCAGCAGCTTAGTAACCAGCCCCTATGGCTACACCTTC	CASSLVTSPYGYTF
few	-	TRBV6-1	TRBJ1-6	TGTGCCAGCAGTGAAGCGTTGACGGTGGGGTCACCCCTCCACTTT	CASSEALTVGSPLHF
-	-	TRBV30	TRBJ2-7	TGTGCCTGGAGTCCCGAGGACAGCCATTACGAGCAGTACTTC	CAWSPEDSHYEQYF
-	-	TRBV4-2	TRBJ2-7	TGTGCCAGCAGCCAAGATAGCCAGGGTTTGGGCGAGCAGTACTTC	CASSQDSQGLGEQYF
-	-	TRBV4-2	TRBJ2-3	TGTGCCAGCAGCCAAGGCGGCTGGGCGGATACGCAGTATTTT	CASSQGGWADTQYF
few	-	TRBV13	TRBJ1-3	TGTGCCAGCAGCTTAACCCTGACAGGATCCTCTGGAAACACCATATATTTT	CASSLTLTGSSGNTIYF
-	-	TRBV7-2	TRBJ2-5	TGTGCCAGCAGCTTCGGGTCAACCCAAGAGACCCAGTACTTC	CASSFGSTQETQYF
few	-	TRBV29-1	TRBJ2-2	TGCAGCGTTGTTTGGACCGGCACCGGGGAGCTGTTTTTT	CSVVWTGTGELFF
-	TRBD2	TRBV7-8	TRBJ2-7	TGTGCCAGCAGCTTTCGACTAGCGGGAGACCACGAGCAGTACTTC	CASSFRLAGDHEQYF
few	TRBD1	TRBV23-1	TRBJ1-5	TGCGCCAGACAGGGGAGCAATCAGCCCCAGCATTTT	CARQGSNQPQHF